This TCR beta chain emerged from a study of blood T cell repertoires in COVID-19. Study summary: Samples representing acute and convalescent COVID-19 were sourced from the United States, Italy and Spain. The analysed material was cDNA or gDNA that came from T cells, B-cell-depleted T cells, or PBMCs.

In germline, CDR1 is SGHAT, CDR2 FQNNGV. Losses at the gene ends were 1 base for V and 3 bases for J; bases not matched to a gene: 4. CDR3 length: 15 residues. Original analysis: Estimated nucleated cell counts came from reference gene primer amplification. The assay was immunoSEQ multiplex PCR, and TCRdb's table has in-frame clones only and misses some. V, J and clone size are taken as reported in that table, and D and trimming were inferred from the DNA itself. The data show just over 95,000 clones, just over 90% seen once. Source material: peripheral blood. The TCR sequence derives from a man in his fifties with acute or convalescent COVID-19. The rearrangement links TRBV11-2 to TRBJ2-7; 9 positions agree with TRBD1. CDR3 protein: CASSLGDRGNYEQYF. CDR3 nucleotides: TGTGCCAGCAGCTTAGGAGACAGGGGGAACTACGAGCAGTACTTC.